This TCR beta chain appears in the sequencing data of a study of cytomegalovirus exposure and HLA in healthy donors. For the study at large: Previous work identified roughly 120 million unique TCR beta sequences from roughly 180 million T cells. Study-wide findings and caveats: Later analysis showed most CMV-associated TCR beta chains appearing HLA-restricted.

PCR amplification relied on 60 Vbeta primers (plus 13 Jbeta primers). Profiled with immunoSEQ multiplex PCR; TCRdb holds only in-frame clones, not every one. The sample has 85,000 to 130,000 clones; roughly four fifths are singletons. V was clipped by 3 bases and J by 5 bases, with 4 bases between them. The CDR3 spans 12 residues. CDR1 and CDR2 (germline): SNHLY, FYNNEI. Details on this clone: The antigen remains unidentified.

The specimen sequenced was PBMCs. This rearrangement joins TRBV2 to TRBJ1-4; D is uncertain. The sequence came from a male donor in good health and CMV-seropositive. The CDR3 nucleotides read TGTGCCAGCAGTGATCAAAATGAAAAACTGTTTTTT. Amino acids: CASSDQNEKLFF. Based on the CDR3 plus reference TRBV2 and TRBJ1-4, the full variable domain is EPEVTQTPSHQVTQMGQEVILRCVPISNHLYFYWYRQILGQKVEFLVSFYNNEISEKSEIFDDQFSVERPDGSNFTLKIRSTKLEDSAMYFCASSDQNEKLFFGSGTQLSVL.